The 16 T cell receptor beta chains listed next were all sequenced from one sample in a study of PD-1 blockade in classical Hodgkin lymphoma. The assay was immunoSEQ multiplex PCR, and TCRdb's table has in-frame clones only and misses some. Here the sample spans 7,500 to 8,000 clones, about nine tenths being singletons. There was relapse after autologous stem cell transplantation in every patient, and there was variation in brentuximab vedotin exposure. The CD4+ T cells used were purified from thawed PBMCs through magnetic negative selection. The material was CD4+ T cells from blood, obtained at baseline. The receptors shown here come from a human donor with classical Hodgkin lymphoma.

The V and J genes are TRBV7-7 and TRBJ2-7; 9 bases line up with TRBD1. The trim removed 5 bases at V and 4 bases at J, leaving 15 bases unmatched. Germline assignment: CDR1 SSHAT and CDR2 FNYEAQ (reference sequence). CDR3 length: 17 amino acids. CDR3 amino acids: CASSPRQGVSGGYEQYF. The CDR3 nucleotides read TGTGCCAGCAGCCCCCGACAGGGGGTGTCAGGTGGTTACGAGCAGTACTTC. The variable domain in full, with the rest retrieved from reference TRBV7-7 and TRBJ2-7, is GAGVSQSPRYKVTKRGQDVTLRCDPISSHATLYWYQQALGQGPEFLTYFNYEAQPDKSGLPSDRFSAERPEGSISTLTIQRTEQRDSAMYRCASSPRQGVSGGYEQYFGPGTRLTVT.

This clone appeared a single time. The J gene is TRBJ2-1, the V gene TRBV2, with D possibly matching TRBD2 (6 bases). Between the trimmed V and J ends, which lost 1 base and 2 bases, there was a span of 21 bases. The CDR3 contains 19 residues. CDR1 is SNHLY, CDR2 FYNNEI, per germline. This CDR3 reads CASSEGVWGLALTYNEQFF. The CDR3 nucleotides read TGTGCCAGCAGTGAAGGGGTATGGGGTCTAGCGCTCACCTACAATGAGCAGTTCTTC.

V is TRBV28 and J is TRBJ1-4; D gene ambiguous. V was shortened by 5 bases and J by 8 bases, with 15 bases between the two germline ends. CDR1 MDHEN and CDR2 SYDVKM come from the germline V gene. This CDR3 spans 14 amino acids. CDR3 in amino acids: CASSPAPSDEKLFF. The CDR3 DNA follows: TGTGCCAGCAGTCCGGCCCCATCGGACGAAAAACTGTTTTTT.

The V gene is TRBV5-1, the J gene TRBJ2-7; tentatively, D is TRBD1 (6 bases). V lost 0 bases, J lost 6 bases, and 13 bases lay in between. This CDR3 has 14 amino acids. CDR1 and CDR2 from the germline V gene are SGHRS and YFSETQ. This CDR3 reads CASSLGGQGGEQYF. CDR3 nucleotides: TGCGCCAGCAGCTTGGGGGGGCAGGGCGGCGAGCAGTACTTC.

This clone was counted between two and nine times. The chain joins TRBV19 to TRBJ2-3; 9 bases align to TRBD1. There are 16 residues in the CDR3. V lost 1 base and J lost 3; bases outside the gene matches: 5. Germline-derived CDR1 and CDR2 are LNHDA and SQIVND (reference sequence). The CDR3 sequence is CASSIGTGEGTDTQYF. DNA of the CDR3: TGTGCCAGTAGTATAGGGACAGGGGAAGGGACAGATACGCAGTATTTT. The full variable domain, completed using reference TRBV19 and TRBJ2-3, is DGGITQSPKYLFRKEGQNVTLSCEQNLNHDAMYWYRQDPGQGLRLIYYSQIVNDFQKGDIAEGYSVSREKKESFPLTVTSAQKNPTAFYLCASSIGTGEGTDTQYFGPGTRLTVL.

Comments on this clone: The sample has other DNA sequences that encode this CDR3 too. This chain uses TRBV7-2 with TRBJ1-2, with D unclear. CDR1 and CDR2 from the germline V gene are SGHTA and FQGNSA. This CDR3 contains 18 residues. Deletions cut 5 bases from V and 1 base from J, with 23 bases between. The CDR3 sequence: CASSLELRTRYLNYGYTF. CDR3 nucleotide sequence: TGTGCCAGCAGCCTAGAGCTCCGAACACGCTACCTTAACTATGGCTACACCTTC.

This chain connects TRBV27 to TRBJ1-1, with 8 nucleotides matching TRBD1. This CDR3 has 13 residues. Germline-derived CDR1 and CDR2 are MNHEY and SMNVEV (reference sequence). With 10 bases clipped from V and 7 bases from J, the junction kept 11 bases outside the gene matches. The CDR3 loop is CATLTGTGGEAFF. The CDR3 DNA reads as TGTGCCACCCTCACTGGTACAGGGGGTGAAGCTTTCTTT.

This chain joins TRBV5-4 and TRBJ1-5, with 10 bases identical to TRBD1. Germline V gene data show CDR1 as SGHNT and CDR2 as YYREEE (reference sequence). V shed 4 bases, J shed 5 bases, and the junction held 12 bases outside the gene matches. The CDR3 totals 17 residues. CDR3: CASSATGTGALDQPQHF. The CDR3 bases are TGTGCCAGCAGCGCCACCGGGACAGGGGCCTTAGATCAGCCCCAGCATTTT.

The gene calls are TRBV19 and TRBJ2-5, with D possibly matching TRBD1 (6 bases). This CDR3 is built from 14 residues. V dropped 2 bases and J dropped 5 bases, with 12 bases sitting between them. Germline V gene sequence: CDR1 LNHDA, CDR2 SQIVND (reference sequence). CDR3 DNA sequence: TGTGCCAGTAGTATACGGCAGGGGAGTGAGACCCAGTACTTC. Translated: CASSIRQGSETQYF.

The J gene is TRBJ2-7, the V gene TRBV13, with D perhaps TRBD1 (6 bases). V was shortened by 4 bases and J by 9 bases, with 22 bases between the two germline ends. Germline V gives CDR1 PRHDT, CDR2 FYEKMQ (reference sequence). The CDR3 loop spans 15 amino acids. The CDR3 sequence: CASSSDRTARWVQYF. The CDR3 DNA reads TGTGCCAGCAGCTCCGACAGGACTGCCCGTTGGGTGCAGTACTTC.

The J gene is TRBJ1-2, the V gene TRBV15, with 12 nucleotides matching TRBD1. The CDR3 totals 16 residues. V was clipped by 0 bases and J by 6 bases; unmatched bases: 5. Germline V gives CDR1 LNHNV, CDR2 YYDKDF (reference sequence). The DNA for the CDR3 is TGTGCCACCAGCAGAGAGGGACAGGGGGCTTCGGATGGCTACACCTTC. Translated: CATSREGQGASDGYTF.

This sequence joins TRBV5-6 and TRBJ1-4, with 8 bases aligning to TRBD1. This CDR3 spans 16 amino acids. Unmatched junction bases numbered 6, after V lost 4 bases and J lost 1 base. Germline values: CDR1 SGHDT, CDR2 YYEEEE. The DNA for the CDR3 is TGTGCCAGCAGCGCGATAACAGGGGGAACTAATGAAAAACTGTTTTTT. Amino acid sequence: CASSAITGGTNEKLFF.

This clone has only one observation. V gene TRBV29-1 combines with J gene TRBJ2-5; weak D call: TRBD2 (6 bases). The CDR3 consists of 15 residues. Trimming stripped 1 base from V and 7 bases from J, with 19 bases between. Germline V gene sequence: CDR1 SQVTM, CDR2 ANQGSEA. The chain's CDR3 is CSVEVRGSGGWTQYF. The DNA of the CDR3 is TGCAGCGTTGAAGTCCGGGGGAGCGGAGGATGGACCCAGTACTTC.

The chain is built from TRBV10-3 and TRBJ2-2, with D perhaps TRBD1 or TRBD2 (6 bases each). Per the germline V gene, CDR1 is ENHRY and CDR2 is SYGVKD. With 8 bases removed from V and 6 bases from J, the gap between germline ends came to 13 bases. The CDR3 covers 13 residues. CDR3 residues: CAIGYREAGELFF. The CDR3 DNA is TGTGCCATCGGATACAGGGAGGCCGGGGAGCTGTTTTTT.

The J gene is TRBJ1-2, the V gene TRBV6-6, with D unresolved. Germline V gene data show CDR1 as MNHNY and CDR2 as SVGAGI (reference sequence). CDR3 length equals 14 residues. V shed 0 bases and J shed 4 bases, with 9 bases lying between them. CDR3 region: CASSYSTDIYGYTF. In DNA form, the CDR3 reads TGTGCCAGCAGTTACTCGACGGATATCTATGGCTACACCTTC.

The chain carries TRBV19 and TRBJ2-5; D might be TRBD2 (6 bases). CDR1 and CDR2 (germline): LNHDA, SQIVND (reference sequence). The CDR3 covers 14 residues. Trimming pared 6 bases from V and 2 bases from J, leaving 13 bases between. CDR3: CASRPLGGQETQYF. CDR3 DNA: TGTGCCAGTAGACCCCTGGGGGGTCAAGAGACCCAGTACTTC.